Detailed here is one T cell receptor beta chain. The antigen it recognizes is unknown. The record has no base qualities; no much larger clone is one base away. From a lookup of the germline V gene (reference sequence), CDR1 and CDR2 are SGHNT and YYREEE. The CDR3 sequence holds 15 residues, the cysteine and phenylalanine included. Only the CDR3 DNA is retained, 45 bases long and in frame from the first base. V and J are truncated by 0 bases and 8 bases respectively, leaving an intervening sequence of 15 bases. The entire amount of isolated RNA was reverse transcribed using the High Capacity cDNA Reverse Transcription Kit, so the sequenced TCRB transcripts were expressed ones. Naive, central memory and regulatory T cell samples underwent deep immunoSEQ sequencing, averaging roughly 3.5 million total reads per sample. Sorted cells were lysed in RLT buffer, and RNA was extracted using DNase-treated RNeasy Micro or Mini kits according to cell number. To prevent cross-contamination, every cell subset was processed on its own, while patient and healthy donor samples were processed together. The immunoSEQ multiplex PCR was used to amplify TCRB sequences from cDNA, yielding 87-bp fragments that span the CDR3 region. Sequencing of the amplicons was performed on the Illumina HiSeq platform. The study's own analysis went as follows. PCR bias was corrected computationally using synthetic template baselines, and reads within Hamming distance 2 were collapsed, with unmergeable singletons discarded. Reads were aligned to IMGT to assign V, D and J genes, CDR3 length, and insertions or deletions at six rearrangement sites. Clonotype counts were normalized to sorted cell number within each subset before computing true diversity and Gini coefficients with the tcR R package. Repertoire sharing was quantified using the overlap coefficient calculated on TCRB nucleotide sequences. As a proxy for the pre-selection repertoire, out-of-frame TCRB sequences from naive cells were analyzed. What TCRdb holds here is the immuneACCESS table cut down to in-frame rearrangements. Part of the clones is not present; checked against another copy, under half of the missing clones reflect an unresolved V gene, and the others are unexplained. The V and J calls and the clone size are those of that table, but D and trimming were determined from the DNA. The sample profile shows 230,000 or so clones; approximately 16% of them were found once. 0.07% to 0.095% of the sample lies in the top ten.

The source of the sample is a study of beta chain features in type 1 diabetes listed by TCRdb under 2018. Study-wide context: Mean age, gender distribution, total cell number and subset yield did not differ between patients and healthy donors. Across all samples, 107,917,701 sorted cells were examined, and cell number per subset correlated strongly with RNA yield. Regulatory and stem cell-like memory subsets were isolated from only 8 patients and roughly eight healthy donors, whereas naive and central memory subsets came from all 30 or so donors. The study compared TCRB repertoires of sorted circulating CD4+ T cell subsets between recently diagnosed type 1 diabetes patients and matched healthy donors. Overall study results and their limits: Because small numbers of individuals were included in the HLA sub-analyses, any influence of HLA type on TCRB rearrangement was left unresolved. Sequencing cDNA rather than genomic DNA could over-represent highly expressing activated cells, although activation and CD3 levels did not differ between groups. Fewer insertions and more nucleotide deletions at VDJ recombination sites were observed in patients with type 1 diabetes, implying thymic rearrangement abnormalities. Naive, central memory and regulatory TCRB repertoires appeared to be more alike among patients than among healthy donors. A moderate but significant shortening of TCRB CDR3 length was observed in type 1 diabetes patients in all four CD4+ subsets. Shorter templates might be favored by PCR, yet because patient and control samples were amplified and corrected together, any such skew would affect both groups equally.

From each donor, a single peripheral blood sample of about 100 mL on average was drawn into heparinised tubes. A BD FACSAria II and a panel including CD45RO, CCR7, CD25, CD127, CD95 and CD27 were used to sort naive, central memory, regulatory and stem cell-like memory CD4+ T cells. Purity was above 95% for every sorted population. PBMCs were isolated immediately by Lymphoprep density gradient centrifugation and stained directly without culture. Samples were stained and sorted in pairs, with one healthy donor and one patient per experiment, so that batch effects were minimized. The rearranged segments are TRBV5-4 and TRBJ2-1, with the D gene tentatively TRBD1 or TRBD2, based on 5 matching bases in each. This TCR came from a man aged 25-40 years with type 1 diabetes. Sample: naive CD4+ T cells from blood. The cell subset or site label of this sample denotes: true naive CD4+ T cells. The encoded CDR3 is CASSLEGSRGDEQFF. The base sequence is TGTGCCAGCAGCTTGGAAGGTAGTCGGGGCGATGAGCAGTTCTTC.